This entry features one TCR beta chain sequence. Antigen: not known. This specimen belongs to a study of beta chain features in type 1 diabetes. Study results and limitations: The similarity of naive, central memory and Treg TCRB repertoires appeared greater among patients than among healthy donors.

Per germline, CDR1 SQVTM and CDR2 ANQGSEA. CDR3 length: 15 residues. Trimming shortened V by 7 bases and J by 0 bases, and 18 bases separated the two germline ends. As every portion of the isolated RNA was reverse transcribed, the sequencing read expressed TCRB transcripts. Clones were sequenced by immunoSEQ multiplex PCR, and TCRdb holds only the in-frame ones, with some missing. The table has 38,000 or so clones, 50% to 75% seen once. Material for sequencing was Tregs from blood. This receptor was identified in a woman in her twenties or thirties in good health. This chain uses TRBV29-1 with TRBJ1-1; a weak D match, TRBD1 (5 bases). DNA of the CDR3: TGCAGCGCCGTGACCTCGACAGCCTTGAACACTGAAGCTTTCTTT. Translated, it gives CSAVTSTALNTEAFF.